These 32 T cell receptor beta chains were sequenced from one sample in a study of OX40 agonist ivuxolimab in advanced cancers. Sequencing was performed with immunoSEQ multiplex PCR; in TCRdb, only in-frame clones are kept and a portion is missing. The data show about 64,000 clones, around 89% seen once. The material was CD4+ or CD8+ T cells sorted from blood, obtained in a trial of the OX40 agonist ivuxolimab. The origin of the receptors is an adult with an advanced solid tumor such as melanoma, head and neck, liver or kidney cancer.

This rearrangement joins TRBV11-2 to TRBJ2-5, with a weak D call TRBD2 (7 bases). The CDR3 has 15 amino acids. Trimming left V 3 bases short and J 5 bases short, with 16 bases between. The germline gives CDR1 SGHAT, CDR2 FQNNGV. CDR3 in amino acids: CASSFWGGERETQYF. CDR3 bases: TGTGCCAGCAGCTTCTGGGGGGGCGAGAGGGAGACCCAGTACTTC.

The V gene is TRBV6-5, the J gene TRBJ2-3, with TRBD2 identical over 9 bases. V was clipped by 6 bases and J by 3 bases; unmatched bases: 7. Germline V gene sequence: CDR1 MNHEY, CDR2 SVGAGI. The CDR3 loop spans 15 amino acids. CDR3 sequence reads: CASREPLAGTDTQYF. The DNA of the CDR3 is TGTGCCAGCAGGGAGCCTCTAGCGGGAACAGATACGCAGTATTTT.

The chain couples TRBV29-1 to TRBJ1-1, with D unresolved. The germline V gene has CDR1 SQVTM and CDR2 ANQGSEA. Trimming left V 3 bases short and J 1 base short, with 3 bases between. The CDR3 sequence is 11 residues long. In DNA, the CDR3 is TGCAGCGTTGAGGGGAACACTGAAGCTTTCTTT. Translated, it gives CSVEGNTEAFF. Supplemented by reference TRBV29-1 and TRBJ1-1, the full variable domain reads SAVISQKPSRDICQRGTSLTIQCQVDSQVTMMFWYRQQPGQSLTLIATANQGSEATYESGFVIDKFPISRPNLTFSTLTVSNMSPEDSSIYLCSVEGNTEAFFGQGTRLTVV.

CDR3: CASSFTSSGGLYEQYF. The CDR3 coding sequence is TGCGCCAGCAGCTTCACCTCTAGCGGGGGCTTGTACGAGCAGTACTTC. The J gene is TRBJ2-7, the V gene TRBV5-1, with TRBD2 identical over 10 bases. Germline V gives CDR1 SGHRS, CDR2 YFSETQ. Trimming cost V 2 bases and J 4 bases; bases outside gene matches: 9. The CDR3 extends over 16 amino acids.

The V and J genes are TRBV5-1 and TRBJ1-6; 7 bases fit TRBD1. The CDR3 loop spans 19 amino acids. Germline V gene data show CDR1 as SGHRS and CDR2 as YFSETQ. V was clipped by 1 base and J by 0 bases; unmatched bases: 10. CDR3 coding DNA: TGCGCCAGCAGCTTGACAACATCACGGGACAGCTCCTATAATTCACCCCTCCACTTT. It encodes CASSLTTSRDSSYNSPLHF.

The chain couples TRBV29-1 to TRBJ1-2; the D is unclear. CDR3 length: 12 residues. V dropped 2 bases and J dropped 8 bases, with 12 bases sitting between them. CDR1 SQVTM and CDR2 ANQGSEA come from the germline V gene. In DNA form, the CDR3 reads TGCAGCGTTGAATTAGGGAACGAAGGCTACACCTTC. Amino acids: CSVELGNEGYTF.

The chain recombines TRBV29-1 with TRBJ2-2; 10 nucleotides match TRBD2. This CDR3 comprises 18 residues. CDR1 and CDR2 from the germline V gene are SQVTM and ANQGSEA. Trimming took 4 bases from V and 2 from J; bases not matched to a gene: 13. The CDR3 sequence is CSVAGMELAGLNTGELFF. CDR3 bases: TGCAGCGTTGCAGGAATGGAACTAGCGGGATTAAACACCGGGGAGCTGTTTTTT.

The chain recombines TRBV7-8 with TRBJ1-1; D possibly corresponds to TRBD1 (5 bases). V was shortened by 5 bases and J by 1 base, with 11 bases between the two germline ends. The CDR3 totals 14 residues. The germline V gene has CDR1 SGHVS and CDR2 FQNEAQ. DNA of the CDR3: TGTGCCAGCAGCGCCCCCGGACAGAACACTGAAGCTTTCTTT. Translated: CASSAPGQNTEAFF.

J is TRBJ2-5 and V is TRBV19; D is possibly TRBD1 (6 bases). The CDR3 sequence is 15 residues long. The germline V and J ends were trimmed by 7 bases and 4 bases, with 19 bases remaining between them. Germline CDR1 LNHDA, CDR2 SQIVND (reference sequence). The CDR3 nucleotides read TGTGCCAGTACCGACCCATACGGACAGCCAGAGACCCAGTACTTC. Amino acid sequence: CASTDPYGQPETQYF.

This CDR3 is CASSDAGTGDLLGEQYF. CDR3 sequence (DNA): TGTGCCAGCAGTGATGCCGGGACAGGGGACCTACTCGGCGAGCAGTACTTC. The V gene is TRBV6-1, the J gene TRBJ2-7, with 10 bases identical to TRBD1. The CDR3 runs 17 residues. CDR1 is MNHNS, CDR2 SASEGT, per germline. The V and J ends lost 3 bases and 6 bases, in that order; junction bases with no gene match: 14.

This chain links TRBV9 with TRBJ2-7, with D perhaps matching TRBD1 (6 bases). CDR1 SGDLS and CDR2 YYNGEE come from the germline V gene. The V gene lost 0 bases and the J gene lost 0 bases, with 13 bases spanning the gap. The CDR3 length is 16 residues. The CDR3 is CASSVDPQGISYEQYF. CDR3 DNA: TGTGCCAGCAGCGTAGACCCGCAGGGGATCTCCTACGAGCAGTACTTC.

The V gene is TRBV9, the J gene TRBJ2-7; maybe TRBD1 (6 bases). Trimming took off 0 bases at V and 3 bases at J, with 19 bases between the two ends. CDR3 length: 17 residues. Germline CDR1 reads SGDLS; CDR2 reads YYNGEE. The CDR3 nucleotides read TGTGCCAGCAGCGTAGGATCAGAGGGACATGGCTACTACGAGCAGTACTTC. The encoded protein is CASSVGSEGHGYYEQYF.

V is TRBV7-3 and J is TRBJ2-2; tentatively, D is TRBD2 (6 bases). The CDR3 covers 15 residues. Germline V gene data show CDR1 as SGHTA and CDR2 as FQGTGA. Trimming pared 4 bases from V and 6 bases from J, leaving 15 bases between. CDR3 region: CASSSGLSPAGELFF. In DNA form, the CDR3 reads TGTGCCAGCAGCTCCGGACTATCTCCCGCCGGGGAGCTGTTTTTT.

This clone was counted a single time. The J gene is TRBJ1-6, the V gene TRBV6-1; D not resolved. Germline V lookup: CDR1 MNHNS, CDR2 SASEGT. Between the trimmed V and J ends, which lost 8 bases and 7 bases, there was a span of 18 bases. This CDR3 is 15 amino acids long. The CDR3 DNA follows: TGTGCCAGCGAGAAAGGGTGGGGATTGAATTCACCCCTCCACTTT. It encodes CASEKGWGLNSPLHF.

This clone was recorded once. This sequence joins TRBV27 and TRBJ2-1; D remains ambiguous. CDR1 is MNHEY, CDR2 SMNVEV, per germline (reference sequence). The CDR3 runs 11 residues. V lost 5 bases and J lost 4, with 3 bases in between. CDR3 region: CASSLYNEQFF. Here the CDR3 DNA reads TGTGCCAGCAGTCTTTACAATGAGCAGTTCTTC.

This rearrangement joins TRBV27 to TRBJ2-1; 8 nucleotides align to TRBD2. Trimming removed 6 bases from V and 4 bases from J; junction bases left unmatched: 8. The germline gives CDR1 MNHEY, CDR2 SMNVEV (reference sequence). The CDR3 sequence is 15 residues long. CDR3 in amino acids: CASRPPSGSYNEQFF. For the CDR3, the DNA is TGTGCCAGCAGACCCCCCAGCGGGAGTTACAATGAGCAGTTCTTC.

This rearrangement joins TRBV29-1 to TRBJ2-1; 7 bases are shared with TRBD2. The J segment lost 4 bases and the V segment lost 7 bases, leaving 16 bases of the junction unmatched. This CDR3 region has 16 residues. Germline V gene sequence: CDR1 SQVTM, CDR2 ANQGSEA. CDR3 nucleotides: TGCAGCGCACTAGGGACTGGCGGGAGCAATTACAATGAGCAGTTCTTC. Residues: CSALGTGGSNYNEQFF.

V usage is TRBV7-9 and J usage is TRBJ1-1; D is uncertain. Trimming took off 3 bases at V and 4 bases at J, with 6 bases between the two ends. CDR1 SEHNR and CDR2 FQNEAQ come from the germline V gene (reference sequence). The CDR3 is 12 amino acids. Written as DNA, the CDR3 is TGTGCCAGCAGCTTTTCAGGCACTGAAGCTTTCTTT. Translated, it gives CASSFSGTEAFF. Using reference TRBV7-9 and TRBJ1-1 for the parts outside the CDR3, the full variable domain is DTGVSQNPRHKITKRGQNVTFRCDPISEHNRLYWYRQTLGQGPEFLTYFQNEAQLEKSRLLSDRFSAERPKGSFSTLEIQRTEQGDSAMYLCASSFSGTEAFFGQGTRLTVV.

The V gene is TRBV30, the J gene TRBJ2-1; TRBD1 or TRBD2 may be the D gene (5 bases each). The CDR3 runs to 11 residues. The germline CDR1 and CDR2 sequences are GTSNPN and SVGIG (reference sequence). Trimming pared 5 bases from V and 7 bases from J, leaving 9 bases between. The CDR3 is CAWGDPNEQFF. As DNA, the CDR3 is TGTGCCTGGGGGGACCCTAATGAGCAGTTCTTC. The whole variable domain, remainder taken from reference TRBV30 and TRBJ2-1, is SQTIHQWPATLVQPVGSPLSLECTVEGTSNPNLYWYRQAAGRGLQLLFYSVGIGQISSEVPQNLSASRPQDRQFILSSKKLLLSDSGFYLCAWGDPNEQFFGPGTRLTVL.

CDR3 sequence reads: CASSIWVQNTGELFF. In DNA form, the CDR3 reads TGTGCCAGTAGTATTTGGGTACAGAACACCGGGGAGCTGTTTTTT. The rearrangement links TRBV19 to TRBJ2-2; no definite D call. Germline assignment: CDR1 LNHDA and CDR2 SQIVND (reference sequence). Trimming left V 3 bases short and J 1 base short, with 9 bases between. The CDR3 consists of 15 residues.

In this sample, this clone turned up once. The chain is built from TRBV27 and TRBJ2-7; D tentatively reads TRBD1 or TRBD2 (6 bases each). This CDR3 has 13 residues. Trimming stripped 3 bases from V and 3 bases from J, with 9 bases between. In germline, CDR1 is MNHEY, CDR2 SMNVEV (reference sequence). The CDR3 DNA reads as TGTGCCAGCAGTTTTGGAGGGGGCTACGAGCAGTACTTC. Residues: CASSFGGGYEQYF.

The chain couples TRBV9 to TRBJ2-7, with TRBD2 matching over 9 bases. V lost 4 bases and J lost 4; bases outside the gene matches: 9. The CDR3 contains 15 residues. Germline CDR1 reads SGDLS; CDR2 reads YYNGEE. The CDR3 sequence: CASSQAAGGPYEQYF. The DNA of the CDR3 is TGTGCCAGCAGCCAAGCGGCGGGGGGGCCTTACGAGCAGTACTTC. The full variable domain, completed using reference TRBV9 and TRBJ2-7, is DSGVTQTPKHLITATGQRVTLRCSPRSGDLSVYWYQQSLDQGLQFLIQYYNGEERAKGNILERFSAQQFPDLHSELNLSSLELGDSALYFCASSQAAGGPYEQYFGPGTRLTVT.

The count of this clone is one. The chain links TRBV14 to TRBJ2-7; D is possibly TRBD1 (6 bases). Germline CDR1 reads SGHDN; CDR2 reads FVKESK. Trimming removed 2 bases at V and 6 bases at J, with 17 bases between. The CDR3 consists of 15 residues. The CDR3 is CASSQLGQGGGEQYF. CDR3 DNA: TGTGCCAGCAGCCAATTAGGACAAGGGGGTGGCGAGCAGTACTTC.

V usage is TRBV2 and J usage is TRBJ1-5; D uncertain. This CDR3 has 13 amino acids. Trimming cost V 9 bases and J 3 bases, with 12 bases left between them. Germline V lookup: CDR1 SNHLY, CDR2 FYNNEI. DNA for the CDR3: TGTGCCAGTGCACGGGCCTACAATCAGCCCCAGCATTTT. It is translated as CASARAYNQPQHF. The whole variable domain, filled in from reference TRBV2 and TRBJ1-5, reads EPEVTQTPSHQVTQMGQEVILRCVPISNHLYFYWYRQILGQKVEFLVSFYNNEISEKSEIFDDQFSVERPDGSNFTLKIRSTKLEDSAMYFCASARAYNQPQHFGDGTRLSIL.

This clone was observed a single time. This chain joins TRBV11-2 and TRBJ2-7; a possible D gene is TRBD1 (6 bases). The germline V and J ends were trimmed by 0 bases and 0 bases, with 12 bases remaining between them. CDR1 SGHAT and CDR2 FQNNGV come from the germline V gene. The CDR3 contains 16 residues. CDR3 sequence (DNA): TGTGCCAGCAGCTTAGAAGGCCAGGGGAGCTCCTACGAGCAGTACTTC. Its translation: CASSLEGQGSSYEQYF.

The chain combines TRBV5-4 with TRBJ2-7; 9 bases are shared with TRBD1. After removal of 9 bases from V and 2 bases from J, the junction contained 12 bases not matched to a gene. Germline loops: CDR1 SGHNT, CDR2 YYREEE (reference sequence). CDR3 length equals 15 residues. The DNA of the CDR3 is TGTGCCACCCGTCCCACCGGGACAGGGACCTACGAGCAGTACTTC. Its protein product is CATRPTGTGTYEQYF.

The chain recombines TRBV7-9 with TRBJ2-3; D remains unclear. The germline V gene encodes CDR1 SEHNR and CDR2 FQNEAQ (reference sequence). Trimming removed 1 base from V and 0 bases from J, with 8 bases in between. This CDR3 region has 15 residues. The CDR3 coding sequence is TGTGCCAGCAGCTTAGTTCCTGTTAGCACAGATACGCAGTATTTT. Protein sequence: CASSLVPVSTDTQYF.

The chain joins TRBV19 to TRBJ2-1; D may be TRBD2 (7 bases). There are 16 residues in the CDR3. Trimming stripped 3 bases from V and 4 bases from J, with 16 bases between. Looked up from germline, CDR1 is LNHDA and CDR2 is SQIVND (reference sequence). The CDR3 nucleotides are TGTGCCAGTAGTATGGAGGCGGGGGCCGGTTACAATGAGCAGTTCTTC. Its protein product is CASSMEAGAGYNEQFF.

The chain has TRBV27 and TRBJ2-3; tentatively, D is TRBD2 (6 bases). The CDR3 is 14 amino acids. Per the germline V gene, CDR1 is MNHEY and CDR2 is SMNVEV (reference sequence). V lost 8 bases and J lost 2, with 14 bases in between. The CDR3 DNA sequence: TGTGCCAGCGCCCGGGGACTGTACACAGATACGCAGTATTTT. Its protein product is CASARGLYTDTQYF.

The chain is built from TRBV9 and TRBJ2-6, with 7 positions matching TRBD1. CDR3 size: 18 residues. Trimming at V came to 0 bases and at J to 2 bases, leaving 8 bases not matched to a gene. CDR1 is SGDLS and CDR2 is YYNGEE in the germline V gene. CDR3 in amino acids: CASSVDYRGLTGANVLTF. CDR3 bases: TGTGCCAGCAGCGTAGATTATAGGGGGCTCACTGGGGCCAACGTCCTGACTTTC.

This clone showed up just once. The CDR3 DNA reads as TGTGCCAGCAGCAAAGACCGGGGGATCGGTGGCGAGCAGTACTTC. Protein sequence: CASSKDRGIGGEQYF. J is TRBJ2-7 and V is TRBV7-9; possibly TRBD2 for D (6 bases). This CDR3 has 15 residues. Trimming took off 5 bases at V and 6 bases at J, with 20 bases between the two ends. CDR1 SEHNR and CDR2 FQNEAQ come from the germline V gene (reference sequence).

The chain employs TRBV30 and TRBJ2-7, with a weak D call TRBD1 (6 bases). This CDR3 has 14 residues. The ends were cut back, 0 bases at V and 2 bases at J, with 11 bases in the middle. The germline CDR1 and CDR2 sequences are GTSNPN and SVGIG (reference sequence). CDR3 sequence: CAWSVGPGAYEQYF. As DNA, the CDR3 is TGTGCCTGGAGTGTAGGGCCAGGGGCCTACGAGCAGTACTTC.